This TCR beta chain is drawn from a study of T-cell reconstitution after alpha-beta-depleted transplantation in children. Study results and caveats: T-cell counts and diversity at one year post-transplant came mainly from newly produced T cells.

This clonotype was observed a few times. Its matching antigen is unknown. TCRbeta library construction was performed incorporating unique molecular identifiers. MiXCR, applied by TCRdb to the PCR reads, yields one record per CDR3 protein. Altogether some 840,000 distinct CDR3 sequences are present, approximately 15% being singletons, with the ten largest covering about 4.6%. The CDR3 spans 10 residues. CDR1 SQVTM and CDR2 ANQGSEA come from the germline V gene. V was shortened by 5 bases and J by 3 bases, with 5 bases between the two germline ends. The clonotype was recovered from a male patient aged 10 to 17 who had a stem cell transplant for acute lymphoblastic leukemia, so the T cells may come from the graft donor. The sequencing used PBMCs, mostly from graft donor cells, collected 360 days after TCRalphabeta/CD19-depleted stem cell transplant. The rearrangement joins TRBV29-1 to TRBJ2-7; D is unclear. CDR3 in DNA: TGCAGCGTTCCTTGCTACGAGCAGTACTTC. Its protein product is CSVPCYEQYF.